The entry that follows covers one TCR beta chain sequence. What it binds is unknown. Germline assignment: CDR1 SNHLY and CDR2 FYNNEI. With V trimmed by 6 bases and J by 3 bases, 7 bases remained unmatched. The CDR3 is 15 amino acids. This sample was taken from a study of a mutant IDH1 vaccine in newly diagnosed glioma. Study background: The start of vaccination came 4-6 weeks after radiotherapy alone, or with temozolomide cycles.

Profiled with immunoSEQ multiplex PCR; TCRdb holds only in-frame clones, not every one. Of around 53,000 clones detected, around 85% appear once; the ten largest clones hold roughly 4.3%. Broader study findings: Seemingly, pseudoprogression had no relation to changes in the top peripheral T cell clonotypes. A vaccine-induced immune response developed in approximately 94% of the patients.

Time point defined: week 47, end of study. One vaccine dose held 300 ug of mutant IDH1 20-mer peptide and came with topical imiquimod. J is TRBJ1-5 and V is TRBV2; 8 nucleotides agree with TRBD1. The receptor's source is a woman aged 25-40 years with glioma. Some clones in this sample may be carry-over from other donors' samples. Here the sequenced sample was PBMCs, taken from a glioma patient whose treatment included an IDH1 peptide vaccine. The CDR3 here is CASRLDRVPNQPQHF. The CDR3 DNA reads TGTGCCAGCAGGCTGGACAGGGTGCCCAATCAGCCCCAGCATTTT.